The 9 T cell receptor beta chains given below trace back to one sample, sequenced in a study of CD8 T cells in Susac syndrome. Roughly 0.5 to 1 ug RNA was reverse transcribed with random hexamers. A single record per CDR3 protein comes from TCRdb applying MiXCR to the immunoSEQ multiplex PCR reads. The table lists under 350,000 distinct CDR3 sequences, about 90% of them singletons. The sequencing input was CD4+ T cells from PBMCs. These receptors all come from a human donor with multiple sclerosis.

The chain couples TRBV3-1 to TRBJ2-5; 8 bases match TRBD1. Per the germline V gene, CDR1 is LGHDT and CDR2 is YNNKEL (reference sequence). The CDR3 loop spans 15 amino acids. V lost 3 bases to trimming and J lost 2 bases; unmatched junction nucleotides: 5. The CDR3 loop is CASSHDGTGQETQYF. In DNA form, the CDR3 reads TGTGCCAGCAGCCACGACGGGACAGGACAAGAGACCCAGTACTTC.

The chain is built from TRBV19 and TRBJ2-1; tentatively, D is TRBD2 (6 bases). The germline CDR1 and CDR2 sequences are LNHDA and SQIVND (reference sequence). The length of the CDR3 is 16 residues. Trimming left V 4 bases short and J 9 bases short, with 22 bases between. CDR3 residues: CASSNQGGAARLEQFF. Here the CDR3 DNA reads TGTGCCAGTAGTAATCAAGGAGGGGCTGCCAGGCTTGAGCAGTTCTTC.

V and J are TRBV11-2 and TRBJ2-5; 13 bases align to TRBD2. V dropped 4 bases and J dropped 5; count of bases not matched to a gene: 7. CDR3 length: 16 residues. CDR1 SGHAT and CDR2 FQNNGV come from the germline V gene. CDR3 residues: CASSSPGLAGRETQYF. In DNA, the CDR3 is TGTGCCAGCAGCTCCCCGGGACTAGCGGGACGGGAGACCCAGTACTTC. Complete variable domain (other parts from reference TRBV11-2 and TRBJ2-5): EAGVAQSPRYKIIEKRQSVAFWCNPISGHATLYWYQQILGQGPKLLIQFQNNGVVDDSQLPKDRFSAERLKGVDSTLKIQPAKLEDSAVYLCASSSPGLAGRETQYFGPGTRLLVL.

The V and J genes are TRBV6-5 and TRBJ2-4, with D unresolved. V was clipped by 0 bases and J by 7 bases, with 19 bases between them. The CDR3 runs to 17 residues. CDR1 is MNHEY and CDR2 is SVGAGI in the germline V gene. CDR3 amino acids: CASSYSPAAVSQNIQYF. The DNA of the CDR3 is TGTGCCAGCAGTTACTCCCCGGCCGCTGTTAGCCAGAACATTCAGTACTTC.

The chain employs TRBV29-1 and TRBJ2-7; 10 nucleotides agree with TRBD1. Germline lookup yields CDR1 SQVTM and CDR2 ANQGSEA. Trimming removed 7 bases from V and 1 base from J; junction bases left unmatched: 7. The CDR3 has 14 residues. In nucleotides, the CDR3 is TGCAGCGCGGCCCGGACAGGGGGATCCTACGAGCAGTACTTC. This sequence encodes CSAARTGGSYEQYF.

This chain links TRBV7-2 with TRBJ1-5, with 8 bases aligning to TRBD1. The CDR3 covers 18 residues. Germline assignment: CDR1 SGHTA and CDR2 FQGNSA. V lost 2 bases to trimming and J lost 5 bases; unmatched junction nucleotides: 14. The DNA of the CDR3 is TGTGCCAGCAGCTTAAAGCTTTCTGGGACAGGATCATATCAGCCCCAGCATTTT. Protein: CASSLKLSGTGSYQPQHF.

The rearrangement joins TRBV12-3 or TRBV12-4 to TRBJ2-1, with 8 nucleotides matching TRBD2. V lost 8 bases, J lost 10 bases, and 19 bases stayed unmatched. This CDR3 comprises 16 residues. The DNA of the CDR3 is TGTGCCAGCCGCCCCCCCTCTAGCGGGTCTACAAGGGAGCAGTTCTTC. Its translation: CASRPPSSGSTREQFF.

The rearrangement joins TRBV29-1 to TRBJ2-3; 10 nucleotides agree with TRBD1. The V and J ends lost 2 bases and 4 bases, in that order; junction bases with no gene match: 3. The CDR3 has 14 amino acids. Looked up from germline, CDR1 is SQVTM and CDR2 is ANQGSEA. This CDR3 is CSVERQGAADTQYF. The CDR3 region has the DNA TGCAGCGTTGAAAGACAGGGGGCAGCAGATACGCAGTATTTT.

The chain joins TRBV14 to TRBJ1-5; D might be TRBD1 (6 bases). Germline-derived CDR1 and CDR2 are SGHDN and FVKESK. This CDR3 is built from 14 residues. Deletions cut 4 bases from V and 1 base from J, with 8 bases between. Here the CDR3 DNA reads TGTGCCAGCAGCCGGGACAACAGCAATCAGCCCCAGCATTTT. It yields the protein CASSRDNSNQPQHF.